A single sample is the source of the 19 T cell receptor beta chains below, sequenced in a study of cytomegalovirus exposure and HLA in healthy donors. PCR involved 60 Vbeta and 13 Jbeta primers. Only in-frame clones appear in the TCRdb table, and some are missing; sequencing was by immunoSEQ multiplex PCR. The profile shows 120,000 to 150,000 clones, roughly 75% of them singletons. Source material: PBMCs. Every receptor here comes from a man in his forties in good health and CMV-seronegative.

This clone was counted once. CDR3 in amino acids: CASSLNWPTGTVNQPQHF. The CDR3 region has the DNA TGTGCCAGCAGTTTAAATTGGCCCACCGGGACAGTAAATCAGCCCCAGCATTTT. The chain employs TRBV28 and TRBJ1-5; 7 bases match TRBD1. The CDR3 totals 18 residues. Germline V gene data show CDR1 as MDHEN and CDR2 as SYDVKM. Germline trimming cut 2 bases from V and 4 bases from J; bases unmatched to any gene: 14. The entire variable domain, with the rest obtained from reference TRBV28 and TRBJ1-5, is as follows: DVKVTQSSRYLVKRTGEKVFLECVQDMDHENMFWYRQDPGLGLRLIYFSYDVKMKEKGDIPEGYSVSREKKERFSLILESASTNQTSMYLCASSLNWPTGTVNQPQHFGDGTRLSIL.

The chain recombines TRBV5-1 with TRBJ1-6; D is ambiguous. The germline V gene encodes CDR1 SGHRS and CDR2 YFSETQ. The CDR3 is 15 residues long. Trimming pared 1 base from V and 8 bases from J, leaving 13 bases between. The DNA for the CDR3 is TGCGCCAGCAGCTTGATCCCGGCGGGTGATTCACCCCTCCACTTT. Its translation is CASSLIPAGDSPLHF.

A word on this clone: This specimen includes other DNA sequences encoding the same CDR3. This chain connects TRBV18 to TRBJ1-2; a possible D gene is TRBD1 (5 bases). The length of the CDR3 is 13 residues. Germline-derived CDR1 and CDR2 are KGHSH and LQKENI. Trimming left V 3 bases short and J 2 bases short, with 7 bases between. The DNA of the CDR3 is TGTGCCAGCTCACCGGGGGGAAACTATGGCTACACCTTC. As protein: CASSPGGNYGYTF.

This chain links TRBV7-3 with TRBJ1-1; D is undetermined. The CDR3 runs 14 residues. Germline CDR1 is SGHTA and CDR2 is FQGTGA. Trimming took 4 bases from V and 6 from J, leaving 15 bases between them. CDR3 loop: CASSYSRDTAEAFF. The CDR3 coding sequence is TGTGCCAGCAGCTATAGCCGGGATACAGCTGAAGCTTTCTTT. Supplemented by reference TRBV7-3 and TRBJ1-1, the full variable domain reads GAGVSQTPSNKVTEKGKYVELRCDPISGHTALYWYRQSLGQGPEFLIYFQGTGAADDSGLPNDRFFAVRPEGSVSTLKIQRTERGDSAVYLCASSYSRDTAEAFFGQGTRLTVV.

The chain links TRBV2 to TRBJ1-5; 10 nucleotides agree with TRBD1. CDR1 SNHLY and CDR2 FYNNEI come from the germline V gene. V trimming: 3 bases; J trimming: 7 bases; junction bases outside the gene matches: 6. The CDR3 has 15 residues. CDR3 protein: CASSDGQGVEQPQHF. CDR3 nucleotides: TGTGCCAGCAGTGACGGACAGGGGGTCGAGCAGCCCCAGCATTTT.

In its sample, this clone was seen once. This chain connects TRBV2 to TRBJ2-5; TRBD1 might be the D (5 bases). The end of the DNA aligns better with TRBJ2-7, so the J call may be wrong. Germline CDR1 SNHLY, CDR2 FYNNEI. The length of the CDR3 is 12 residues. The CDR3: CASRTASYEQYF. CDR3 DNA sequence: TGTGCCAGCAGGACAGCCTCCTACGAGCAGTACTTC.

The J gene is TRBJ1-1, the V gene TRBV18; a possible D gene is TRBD1 (6 bases). Germline values: CDR1 KGHSH, CDR2 LQKENI. Trimming stripped 4 bases from V and 1 base from J, with 10 bases between. CDR3 size: 14 residues. CDR3 sequence reads: CASSLYRENTEAFF. The DNA for the CDR3 is TGTGCCAGCTCACTTTACAGGGAGAACACTGAAGCTTTCTTT.

This chain links TRBV29-1 with TRBJ2-1, with TRBD1 identical over 7 bases. CDR1 SQVTM and CDR2 ANQGSEA come from the germline V gene. This CDR3 spans 14 amino acids. V shed 2 bases and J 1 base; nucleotides not matched to a gene: 2. The CDR3 here is CSVERDRSYNEQFF. CDR3 coding DNA: TGCAGCGTTGAACGGGACAGATCCTACAATGAGCAGTTCTTC.

J is TRBJ1-5 and V is TRBV4-3, with no clear D. The length of the CDR3 is 14 residues. In germline, CDR1 is LGHNA, CDR2 YSLEER. The V gene lost 0 bases and the J gene lost 11 bases, with 14 bases spanning the gap. The chain's CDR3 is CASSQDSLANTQHF. In DNA form, the CDR3 reads TGCGCCAGCAGCCAAGATAGCCTTGCTAACACCCAGCATTTT.

In DNA form, the CDR3 reads TGTGCCAGCAGCCAGGAGCCGGGACAGGGGTCAGAGAACACTGAAGCTTTCTTT. It encodes CASSQEPGQGSENTEAFF. This sequence joins TRBV4-2 and TRBJ1-1, with 10 bases identical to TRBD1. The CDR3 has 18 residues. V trimming: 3 bases; J trimming: 1 base; junction bases outside the gene matches: 11. Per germline, CDR1 LGHNA and CDR2 YNFKEQ.

This clone appeared a few times. The chain joins TRBV9 to TRBJ2-7; maybe TRBD1 (5 bases). The CDR3 has 14 amino acids. Germline V gene sequence: CDR1 SGDLS, CDR2 YYNGEE. Deletions cut 3 bases from V and 7 bases from J, with 17 bases between. CDR3 sequence reads: CASSEGRGAKEQYF. CDR3 nucleotide sequence: TGTGCCAGCAGCGAGGGAAGGGGCGCGAAGGAGCAGTACTTC.

In this sample, this clone turned up once. This rearrangement joins TRBV27 to TRBJ1-6; maybe TRBD1 (5 bases). The CDR3 covers 15 residues. Germline V lookup: CDR1 MNHEY, CDR2 SMNVEV (reference sequence). V lost 0 bases to trimming and J lost 14 bases, with 17 bases between them. The CDR3 is CASSLSRRALVTLHF. The CDR3 bases are TGTGCCAGCAGTTTATCTCGCAGGGCCCTAGTCACCCTCCACTTT.

V usage is TRBV5-1 and J usage is TRBJ1-5; the D is unclear. The CDR3 runs 17 residues. V was shortened by 0 bases and J by 2 bases, with 15 bases between the two germline ends. Germline V lookup: CDR1 SGHRS, CDR2 YFSETQ. The CDR3 sequence is CASSLVGSTRGNQPQHF. CDR3 DNA: TGCGCCAGCAGCTTGGTCGGATCCACCCGGGGCAATCAGCCCCAGCATTTT.

The rearrangement joins TRBV10-3 to TRBJ1-1; D unclear. Deletions cut 6 bases from V and 1 base from J, with 9 bases between. Germline-derived CDR1 and CDR2 are ENHRY and SYGVKD. The CDR3 spans 13 residues. The CDR3: CAISGAGNTEAFF. DNA of the CDR3: TGTGCCATCAGCGGCGCGGGGAACACTGAAGCTTTCTTT.

The V call is TRBV27, the J call TRBJ2-7; 12 bases line up with TRBD1. The CDR3 covers 23 residues. CDR1 MNHEY and CDR2 SMNVEV come from the germline V gene (reference sequence). The V and J ends lost 6 bases and 4 bases, in that order; junction bases with no gene match: 31. The CDR3 nucleotides read TGTGCCAGCAGCCTTCAGAGCGGAAAACTTAAGACGGGACAGGGGGCCCCAGGGTACGAGCAGTACTTC. Its translation is CASSLQSGKLKTGQGAPGYEQYF.

The chain joins TRBV18 to TRBJ2-3; no definite D call. The CDR3 covers 15 residues. Trimming shortened V by 5 bases and J by 1 base, and 13 bases separated the two germline ends. Per germline, CDR1 KGHSH and CDR2 LQKENI. CDR3 protein: CASSKLQARTDTQYF. The CDR3 nucleotides are TGTGCCAGCTCAAAGCTCCAGGCACGCACAGATACGCAGTATTTT. Looking up the rest from reference TRBV18 and TRBJ2-3 gives the full variable domain: NAGVMQNPRHLVRRRGQEARLRCSPMKGHSHVYWYRQLPEEGLKFMVYLQKENIIDESGMPKERFSAEFPKEGPSILRIQQVVRGDSAAYFCASSKLQARTDTQYFGPGTRLTVL.

CDR3 DNA sequence: TGTGCCAGCAGTTCGCGGACAGGGAGTAATGAGCAGTTCTTC. It translates to CASSSRTGSNEQFF. The rearrangement joins TRBV27 to TRBJ2-1; TRBD1 aligns across 8 bases. This CDR3 is built from 14 residues. V lost 4 bases to trimming and J lost 7 bases; unmatched junction nucleotides: 6. Looked up from germline, CDR1 is MNHEY and CDR2 is SMNVEV (reference sequence).

The chain employs TRBV5-4 and TRBJ2-3, with TRBD2 matching over 11 bases. V was clipped by 4 bases and J by 0 bases; unmatched bases: 4. The CDR3 runs to 16 residues. Looked up from germline, CDR1 is SGHNT and CDR2 is YYREEE (reference sequence). The CDR3 DNA reads as TGTGCCAGCAGCGAACGACTAGCGGGGAGCACAGATACGCAGTATTTT. Encoded protein: CASSERLAGSTDTQYF.

The chain joins TRBV13 to TRBJ1-1; D remains unclear. V shed 1 base and J shed 5 bases, with 5 bases lying between them. Germline assignment: CDR1 PRHDT and CDR2 FYEKMQ (reference sequence). The CDR3 sequence is 12 residues long. CDR3 DNA sequence: TGTGCCAGCAGCTTAGTTCAAACTGAAGCTTTCTTT. Amino acids: CASSLVQTEAFF.